This note documents a single TCR beta chain sequence. The sample comes from a study of cytomegalovirus exposure and HLA in healthy donors. Germline trimming cut 4 bases from V and 9 bases from J; bases unmatched to any gene: 2. This CDR3 contains 11 residues. From germline, CDR1 is MGHRA and CDR2 YSYEKL. 13 Jbeta primers and 60 Vbeta primers were used for the PCR. Repertoires were generated with immunoSEQ multiplex PCR, while TCRdb's copy carries only in-frame clones and drops some. The data show some 190,000 clones, roughly four fifths seen once. Material for sequencing was PBMCs. The chain uses TRBV4-1 and TRBJ1-2, with 7 nucleotides matching TRBD1. This receptor was obtained from a woman aged 30 to 39 in good health and CMV-seropositive. Here the CDR3 DNA reads TGCGCCAGCAGCCTGACAGGGAGCTACACCTTC. Translating it yields CASSLTGSYTF.